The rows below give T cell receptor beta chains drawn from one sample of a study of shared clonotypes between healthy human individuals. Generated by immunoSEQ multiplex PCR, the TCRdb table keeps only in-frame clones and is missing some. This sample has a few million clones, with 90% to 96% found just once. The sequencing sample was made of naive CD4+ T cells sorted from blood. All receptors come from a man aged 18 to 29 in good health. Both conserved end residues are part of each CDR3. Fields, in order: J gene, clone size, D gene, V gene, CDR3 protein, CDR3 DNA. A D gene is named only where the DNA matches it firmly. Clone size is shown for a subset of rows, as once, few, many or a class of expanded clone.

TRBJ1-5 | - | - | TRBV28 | CASSLLLAAGQPQHF | TGTGCCAGCAGCCTCCTTTTGGCAGCGGGGCAGCCCCAGCATTTT
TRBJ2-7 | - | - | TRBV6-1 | CASSVQGLGYEQYF | TGTGCCAGCAGTGTACAGGGTCTTGGCTACGAGCAGTACTTC
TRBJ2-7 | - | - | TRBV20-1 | CSARTYEQYF | TGCAGTGCTCGTACCTACGAGCAGTACTTC
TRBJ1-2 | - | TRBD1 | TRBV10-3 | CASYDRVNHYGYTF | TGTGCCTCCTATGACAGGGTAAATCACTATGGCTACACCTTC
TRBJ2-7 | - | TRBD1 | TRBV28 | CASRGDREVYEQYF | TGTGCCAGCAGAGGGGACAGGGAAGTCTACGAGCAGTACTTC
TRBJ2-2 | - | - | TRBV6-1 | CASSGPGQSNTGELFF | TGTGCCAGCAGTGGACCGGGACAATCGAACACCGGGGAGCTGTTTTTT
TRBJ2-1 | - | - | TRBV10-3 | CAISESGEQFF | TGTGCCATCAGTGAGTCTGGAGAGCAGTTCTTC
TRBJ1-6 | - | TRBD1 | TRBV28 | CASSWGQGFSPLHF | TGTGCCAGCAGTTGGGGACAGGGGTTTTCACCCCTCCACTTT
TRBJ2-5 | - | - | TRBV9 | CASGPAGRQETQYF | TGTGCCAGCGGGCCTGCCGGTCGGCAAGAGACCCAGTACTTC
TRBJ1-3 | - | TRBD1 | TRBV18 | CASSLGQGRGSGNTIYF | TGTGCCAGCTCTCTAGGACAGGGAAGGGGTAGTGGAAACACCATATATTTT
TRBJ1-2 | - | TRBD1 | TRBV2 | CASRRPGQGKGYTF | TGTGCCAGCAGGAGACCGGGACAGGGTAAAGGCTACACCTTC
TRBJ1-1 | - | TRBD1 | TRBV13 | CASYDRGGGTEAFF | TGTGCCAGCTACGACAGGGGGGGTGGCACTGAAGCTTTCTTT
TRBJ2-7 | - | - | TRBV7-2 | CASSLGGITTYEQYF | TGTGCCAGCAGCTTAGGGGGCATAACCACCTACGAGCAGTACTTC
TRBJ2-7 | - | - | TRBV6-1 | CASSEDRSSREQYF | TGTGCCAGCAGTGAAGATAGATCCTCCCGCGAGCAGTACTTC
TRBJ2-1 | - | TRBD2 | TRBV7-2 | CASSLRLAGEQFF | TGTGCCAGCAGCTTACGACTAGCCGGTGAGCAGTTCTTC
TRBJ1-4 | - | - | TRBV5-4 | CASSSGGARGEKLFF | TGTGCCAGCAGCTCGGGAGGGGCCCGGGGTGAAAAACTGTTTTTT
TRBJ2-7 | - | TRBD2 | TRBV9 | CASSEGLAGTPYEQYF | TGTGCCAGCAGCGAGGGGCTAGCGGGCACCCCCTACGAGCAGTACTTC
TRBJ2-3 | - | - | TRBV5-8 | CAWRAVADTQYF | TGTGCCTGGAGGGCCGTCGCAGATACGCAGTATTTT
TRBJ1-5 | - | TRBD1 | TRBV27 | CASSPDRAQPQHF | TGTGCCAGCAGCCCGGACAGGGCCCAGCCCCAGCATTTT
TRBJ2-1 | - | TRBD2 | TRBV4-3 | CASSPLPGTKDEQFF | TGCGCCAGCAGCCCCTTACCCGGGACTAAAGATGAGCAGTTCTTC
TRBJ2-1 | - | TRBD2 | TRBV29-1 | CSVSGGVFNEQFF | TGCAGCGTTTCGGGAGGGGTTTTCAATGAGCAGTTCTTC
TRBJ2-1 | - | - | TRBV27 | CASSLRRGYYNEQFF | TGTGCCAGCAGTTTGCGGAGGGGCTACTACAATGAGCAGTTCTTC
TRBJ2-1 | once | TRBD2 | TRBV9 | CASSVTTSAYNEQFF | TGTGCCAGCAGCGTAACGACTAGCGCCTACAATGAGCAGTTCTTC
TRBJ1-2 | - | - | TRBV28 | CASSSPGSGYGYTF | TGTGCCAGCAGTTCCCCGGGCTCAGGCTATGGCTACACCTTC
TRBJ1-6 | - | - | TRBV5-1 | CASSPGTENSPLHF | TGCGCCAGCAGCCCCGGGACCGAGAATTCACCCCTCCACTTT
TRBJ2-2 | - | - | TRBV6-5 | CASSSGSGELFF | TGTGCCAGCAGTTCCGGAAGCGGGGAGCTGTTTTTT
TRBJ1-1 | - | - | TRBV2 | CASSDRPINTEAFF | TGTGCCAGCAGTGATCGGCCCATAAACACTGAAGCTTTCTTT
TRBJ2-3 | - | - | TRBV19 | CASSTLLAPDTQYF | TGTGCCAGTAGTACCCTACTAGCTCCAGATACGCAGTATTTT
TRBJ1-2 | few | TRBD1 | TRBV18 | CASSPGQGNYGYTF | TGTGCCAGCTCACCCGGACAGGGGAACTATGGCTACACCTTC
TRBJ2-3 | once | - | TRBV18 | CASSPLSDLYTDTQYF | TGTGCCAGCTCACCACTTTCGGATTTGTACACAGATACGCAGTATTTT
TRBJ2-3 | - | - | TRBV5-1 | CASSFMTVGAADTQYF | TGCGCCAGCAGCTTTATGACAGTTGGGGCGGCAGATACGCAGTATTTT
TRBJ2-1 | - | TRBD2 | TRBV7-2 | CASSSSSGSYNEQFF | TGTGCCAGCAGCTCCTCTAGCGGATCCTACAATGAGCAGTTCTTC
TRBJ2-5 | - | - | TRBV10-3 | CAISEGQKPQETQYF | TGTGCCATCAGTGAAGGACAGAAACCCCAAGAGACCCAGTACTTC
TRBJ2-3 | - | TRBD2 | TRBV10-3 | CAIRSGGGTDTQYF | TGTGCCATCAGGTCGGGGGGGGGCACAGATACGCAGTATTTT
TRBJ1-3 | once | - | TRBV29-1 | CSVSEGTGNTIYF | TGCAGCGTTTCGGAGGGGACCGGAAACACCATATATTTT
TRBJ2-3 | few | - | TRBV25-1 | CASSLTDTQYF | TGTGCCAGCAGCCTCACAGATACGCAGTATTTT
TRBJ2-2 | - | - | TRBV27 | CASSQHGVANTGELFF | TGTGCCAGCTCCCAGCATGGGGTAGCGAACACCGGGGAGCTGTTTTTT
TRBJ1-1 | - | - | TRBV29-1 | CSVTWGRNTEAFF | TGCAGCGTTACCTGGGGCCGAAACACTGAAGCTTTCTTT
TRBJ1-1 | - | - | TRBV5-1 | CASSLQGGTEAFF | TGCGCCAGCAGCCTCCAGGGCGGCACTGAAGCTTTCTTT
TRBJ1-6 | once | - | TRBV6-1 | CASSEIRQGQGSPLHF | TGTGCCAGCAGTGAGATTCGGCAGGGTCAGGGTTCACCCCTCCACTTT
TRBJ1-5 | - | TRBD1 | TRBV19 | CASTETGGNNQPQHF | TGTGCCAGTACCGAGACAGGGGGAAACAATCAGCCCCAGCATTTT
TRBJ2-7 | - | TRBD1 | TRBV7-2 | CASSRKQGEVYEQYF | TGTGCCAGCAGCCGGAAACAGGGGGAGGTCTACGAGCAGTACTTC
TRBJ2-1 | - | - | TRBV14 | CASSQRLSSYNEQFF | TGTGCCAGCAGCCAAAGACTCAGCTCCTACAATGAGCAGTTCTTC
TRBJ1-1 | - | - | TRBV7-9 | CASSPPGLALNTEAFF | TGTGCCAGCAGCCCCCCCGGACTGGCCTTGAACACTGAAGCTTTCTTT
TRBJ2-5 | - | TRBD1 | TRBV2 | CASDTGGFRETQYF | TGTGCCAGCGATACAGGGGGCTTCCGGGAGACCCAGTACTTC